The 8 T cell receptor beta chains below come from one sample, sequenced in a study of blood T cell repertoires in COVID-19. TCRdb's copy holds only in-frame clones and misses some; the assay was immunoSEQ multiplex PCR. In the table there are tens of thousands of clones, around 83% of which are singletons. Sample: peripheral blood. The source of these receptors is a man aged 25 to 40 with COVID-19, enrolled during active disease.

V gene TRBV7-3 combines with J gene TRBJ2-1, with TRBD2 as a possible D gene (6 bases). CDR3 length: 13 residues. V lost 5 bases, J lost 9 bases, and 14 bases lay in between. The germline gives CDR1 SGHTA, CDR2 FQGTGA. The DNA for the CDR3 is TGTGCCAGCAGCCTCCCCCCCGGGGGTGAGCAGTTCTTC. It is translated as CASSLPPGGEQFF.

This clone is termed medium-sized. This CDR3 is CASSEAGGRGKNTEAFF. CDR3 nucleotides: TGTGCCAGCAGTGAAGCGGGGGGGCGCGGAAAAAACACTGAAGCTTTCTTT. J is TRBJ1-1 and V is TRBV2; weak D call: TRBD1 (6 bases). Trimming left V 0 bases short and J 2 bases short, with 16 bases between. Germline CDR1 and CDR2: SNHLY and FYNNEI. The CDR3 loop spans 17 amino acids. The variable domain in full, with the rest retrieved from reference TRBV2 and TRBJ1-1, is EPEVTQTPSHQVTQMGQEVILRCVPISNHLYFYWYRQILGQKVEFLVSFYNNEISEKSEIFDDQFSVERPDGSNFTLKIRSTKLEDSAMYFCASSEAGGRGKNTEAFFGQGTRLTVV.

The chain carries TRBV2 and TRBJ1-5; the D gene is possibly TRBD1 (5 bases). The CDR3 length is 14 residues. Germline CDR1 reads SNHLY; CDR2 reads FYNNEI. V shed 3 bases and J shed 1 base, with 7 bases lying between them. DNA of the CDR3: TGTGCCAGCAGTGACAGGGTGAGCAATCAGCCCCAGCATTTT. Translation gives CASSDRVSNQPQHF.

This chain uses TRBV7-8 with TRBJ2-2; D possibly corresponds to TRBD2 (6 bases). The length of the CDR3 is 15 residues. V was cut by 2 bases and J by 5 bases, with 12 bases left in between. CDR1 is SGHVS and CDR2 is FQNEAQ in the germline V gene. CDR3 DNA sequence: TGTGCCAGCAGCTTACGACTAGGTGGGACCGGGGAGCTGTTTTTT. Its translation is CASSLRLGGTGELFF.

The chain combines TRBV5-8 with TRBJ2-7, with a weak D call TRBD1 (6 bases). The CDR3 consists of 16 residues. Trimming removed 3 bases from V and 4 bases from J, with 20 bases in between. Germline CDR1 is SGHTS and CDR2 is YDEGEE. The CDR3 loop is CASSWEGGRGMYEQYF. Here the CDR3 DNA reads TGTGCCAGCAGCTGGGAAGGTGGAAGGGGGATGTACGAGCAGTACTTC.

The CDR3 nucleotides read TGCGCCAGCAGGGAAGGAGGTGAAACTAATGAAAAACTGTTTTTT. It is translated as CASREGGETNEKLFF. J is TRBJ1-4 and V is TRBV10-2; D call uncertain. CDR1 is WSHSY and CDR2 is SAAADI in the germline V gene. The V and J ends lost 6 bases and 1 base respectively, with 12 bases between them. CDR3 size: 15 residues.

This clone was observed a few times. The chain carries TRBV28 and TRBJ1-5; 10 bases align to TRBD1. The CDR3 consists of 15 residues. Germline V gene lookup returns CDR1 MDHEN and CDR2 SYDVKM. V shed 3 bases and J 5 bases; nucleotides not matched to a gene: 4. In nucleotides, the CDR3 is TGTGCCAGCAGTTTCATTGACAGGGGGCATCAGCCCCAGCATTTT. Protein product: CASSFIDRGHQPQHF.

A few counts support this clone. The genes are TRBV10-3 and TRBJ1-2; 9 bases fit TRBD1. Germline trimming cut 8 bases from V and 5 bases from J; bases unmatched to any gene: 12. The CDR3 is 15 amino acids. CDR1 is ENHRY and CDR2 is SYGVKD in the germline V gene. The DNA for the CDR3 is TGTGCCATCCGTAATCCGGGACAGGGCGGATATGGCTACACCTTC. Its translation is CAIRNPGQGGYGYTF.